This T cell receptor beta chain was captured by sequencing in a study of blood T cell repertoires in COVID-19. Germline V gene data show CDR1 as SGHDT and CDR2 as YYEEEE. V lost 6 bases to trimming and J lost 8 bases, with 17 bases between them. The CDR3 spans 13 residues. Clones were sequenced by immunoSEQ multiplex PCR, and TCRdb holds only the in-frame ones, with some missing. The sample lists some 320,000 clones, 85% occurring once. Sequenced input: PBMCs or T cells enriched from blood (not recorded which). The receptor comes from a woman between 25 and 40 years old who had been exposed to COVID-19. This chain joins TRBV5-6 and TRBJ1-2; D is perhaps TRBD1 (6 bases). The CDR3 nucleotides read TGTGCCAGCACACGACAGGCCTCGGCAGGCTACACCTTC. The encoded protein is CASTRQASAGYTF.